The next 31 T cell receptor beta chains were all read from a single sample in a study of blood T cells in healthy people across ages. Sample-barcoded 5' priming and a J-beta primer mix drove a second PCR of about 6 to 12 cycles. TCRdb analysed the 5' RACE reads with MiXCR anew, one entry per CDR3 protein. Here the sample spans 1.5 million to 2 million distinct CDR3 sequences, around half being singletons. The specimen was blood. These receptors were obtained from a woman aged 40 to 50 in good health.

V gene TRBV2 combines with J gene TRBJ2-3; 14 nucleotides agree with TRBD2. V was pared by 6 bases and J by 0 bases, with 8 bases of the junction left unmatched. The CDR3 spans 18 residues. Germline-derived CDR1 and CDR2 are SNHLY and FYNNEI. CDR3 loop: CASRTSGRALSSTDTQYF. The CDR3 DNA follows: TGTGCCAGCAGGACTAGCGGGAGGGCCCTCAGTAGCACAGATACGCAGTATTTT.

This CDR3 is CSVEAGTGRGETQYF. The CDR3 DNA reads TGCAGCGTTGAAGCAGGGACAGGGAGAGGAGAGACCCAGTACTTC. V is TRBV29-1 and J is TRBJ2-7; 9 bases map to TRBD1. The DNA end is more similar to TRBJ2-5, so the J call may be wrong. This CDR3 has 15 residues. In germline, CDR1 is SQVTM, CDR2 ANQGSEA.

The CDR3 reads CASSQSQGGADTQYF. As DNA, the CDR3 is TGCGCCAGCAGCCAGTCCCAGGGGGGCGCAGATACGCAGTATTTT. The chain is built from TRBV4-3 and TRBJ2-3; a possible D gene is TRBD1 (7 bases). This CDR3 has 15 residues. V lost 3 bases and J lost 4, with 14 bases in between. From germline, CDR1 is LGHNA and CDR2 YSLEER.

J is TRBJ2-1 and V is TRBV2, with D possibly being TRBD1 or TRBD2 (5 bases each). V shed 11 bases and J shed 6 bases, with 20 bases lying between them. Germline-derived CDR1 and CDR2 are SNHLY and FYNNEI. This CDR3 has 14 residues. The chain's CDR3 is CADGFGEGFNEQFF. The CDR3 DNA follows: TGTGCCGACGGGTTCGGAGAGGGGTTCAATGAGCAGTTCTTC.

J is TRBJ2-1 and V is TRBV5-6; D unclear. Trimming cost V 4 bases and J 3 bases, with 11 bases left between them. The CDR3 runs 14 residues. CDR1 is SGHDT, CDR2 YYEEEE, per germline. The CDR3 loop is CASSPYFLYNEQFF. As DNA, the CDR3 is TGTGCCAGCAGCCCCTACTTCCTCTACAATGAGCAGTTCTTC.

This clonotype showed up just a few times. The chain recombines TRBV29-1 with TRBJ2-3; 10 bases fit TRBD1. The CDR3 contains 15 residues. The germline CDR1 and CDR2 sequences are SQVTM and ANQGSEA. V was clipped by 1 base and J by 2 bases; unmatched bases: 3. The CDR3: CSVEGQGAFTDTQYF. The CDR3 nucleotides are TGCAGCGTTGAAGGACAGGGGGCATTCACAGATACGCAGTATTTT.

In nucleotides, the CDR3 is TGTGCCAGCATTTTCCGTAGCGGGGGTGGGTCCTACAATGAGCAGTACTTC. Its protein is CASIFRSGGGSYNEQYF. The chain is built from TRBV6-2 or TRBV6-3 and TRBJ2-1; TRBD2 matches at 9 bases. The end of the DNA aligns better with TRBJ2-7, so the J call may be wrong. The CDR3 runs 17 residues. The germline V gene encodes CDR1 MNHEY and CDR2 SVGEGT.

CDR3 nucleotides: TGTGCCAGCAGTCCCATCACCGGGACTAGCGGGGACTTTACAGATACGCAGTATTTT. It translates to CASSPITGTSGDFTDTQYF. The gene calls are TRBV27 and TRBJ2-3; TRBD2 agrees at 13 bases. The ends lost 5 bases at V and 3 bases at J; junction bases unmatched: 14. Germline V gene data show CDR1 as MNHEY and CDR2 as SMNVEV (reference sequence). The CDR3 has 19 amino acids.

This chain joins TRBV11-3 and TRBJ2-1; 9 bases align to TRBD1. J lost 9 bases, V lost 6 bases, and 3 bases had no gene match. The CDR3 extends over 12 amino acids. Germline CDR1 and CDR2: SGHNT and YENEEA. The CDR3 spells CASRLTGGEQFF. As DNA, the CDR3 is TGTGCCAGCAGACTGACAGGGGGTGAGCAGTTCTTC. The full variable domain, with the rest looked up from reference TRBV11-3 and TRBJ2-1, is EAGVVQSPRYKIIEKKQPVAFWCNPISGHNTLYWYLQNLGQGPELLIRYENEEAVDDSQLPKDRFSAERLKGVDSTLKIQPAELGDSAVYLCASRLTGGEQFFGPGTRLTVL.

Notes on this clonotype: One end of the junction is discordant with germline, which a read error may explain. The chain has TRBV12-3 or TRBV12-4 and TRBJ2-5, with 8 bases that match TRBD2. The CDR3 is made up of 16 amino acids. Here the CDR3 DNA reads TGTACCAGCAGTTTAAGAAGGACGGGAGGGCAAGAGACCCAGTACTTC. Protein: CTSSLRRTGGQETQYF.

This clonotype was picked up one time. The chain is built from TRBV19 and TRBJ1-5; perhaps TRBD1 as D (5 bases). Looked up from germline, CDR1 is LNHDA and CDR2 is SQIVND (reference sequence). CDR3 length: 15 residues. V was pared by 2 bases and J by 4 bases, with 12 bases between. Here the CDR3 reads CASSIIGTGNQPQHF. Here the CDR3 DNA reads TGTGCCAGTAGTATAATCGGGACGGGTAATCAGCCCCAGCATTTT.

This chain links TRBV12-3 or TRBV12-4 with TRBJ2-7; D is ambiguous. The ends were cut back, 5 bases at V and 3 bases at J, with 11 bases in the middle. This CDR3 comprises 13 residues. The CDR3 nucleotides are TGTGCCAGCAGTCCCGGCCCGATCTACGAGCAGTACTTC. Amino acid sequence: CASSPGPIYEQYF.

The chain employs TRBV5-6 and TRBJ2-7, with 9 bases lining up with TRBD2. Germline V CDR1 and CDR2: SGHDT, YYEEEE. J gave up 5 bases and V 4 bases, and 4 bases lay outside the gene matches. The CDR3 has 13 residues. CDR3 sequence (DNA): TGTGCCAGCAGCAGAATAGCGGGGGACGAGCAGTACTTC. Translated, it gives CASSRIAGDEQYF.

This clonotype occurred a few times. V is TRBV3-1 and J is TRBJ2-7; TRBD1 might be the D (6 bases). The CDR3 sequence is 16 residues long. Trimming removed 4 bases at V and 0 bases at J, with 16 bases between. The germline CDR1 and CDR2 sequences are LGHDT and YNNKEL (reference sequence). This chain's CDR3 is CASSRMRGSYSYEQYF. CDR3 sequence (DNA): TGTGCCAGCAGCCGCATGAGGGGGTCCTACTCCTACGAGCAGTACTTC.

The rearrangement joins TRBV6-5 to TRBJ2-5; TRBD2 aligns across 8 bases. J gave up 5 bases and V 6 bases, and 11 bases lay outside the gene matches. Germline CDR1 MNHEY, CDR2 SVGAGI. The CDR3 consists of 15 residues. In DNA form, the CDR3 reads TGTGCCAGCAGAAACGGGGGGGCAGGACTGGAGACCCAGTACTTC. Translated: CASRNGGAGLETQYF.

This chain links TRBV4-3 with TRBJ1-2; D uncertain. The germline gives CDR1 LGHNA, CDR2 YSLEER. V was trimmed by 2 bases and J by 2 bases, leaving 12 bases between them. The CDR3 spans 15 residues. CDR3 sequence: CASSQRTAANYGYTF. The CDR3 region has the DNA TGCGCCAGCAGCCAACGGACGGCGGCGAACTATGGCTACACCTTC.

In its sample, this clonotype was seen a few times. The V call is TRBV24-1, the J call TRBJ2-4; 12 nucleotides match TRBD2. TRBJ2-5 matches the DNA end more closely, so the J call is doubtful. The CDR3 spans 16 residues. Germline-derived CDR1 and CDR2 are KGHDR and SFDVKD. The CDR3 loop is CATSDPGLAGKETQYF. DNA for the CDR3: TGTGCCACCAGTGATCCCGGACTAGCGGGGAAAGAGACCCAGTACTTC.

This clonotype was seen just once. V and J are TRBV14 and TRBJ2-3; 9 positions agree with TRBD1. V dropped 1 base and J dropped 6; count of bases not matched to a gene: 2. The CDR3 spans 14 residues. The V gene's germline CDR1 is SGHDN and CDR2 FVKESK. CDR3 nucleotides: TGTGCCAGCAGCCAAGTGGACAGGGGCGATACGCAGTATTTT. Protein: CASSQVDRGDTQYF.

This clonotype was detected ten times or more. The chain carries TRBV7-2 and TRBJ1-2, with a tentative D call TRBD1 (6 bases). CDR3 length: 16 residues. Germline V gene data show CDR1 as SGHTA and CDR2 as FQGNSA. V was clipped by 1 base and J by 2 bases, with 14 bases between them. CDR3 region: CASSLVGGASNYGYTF. In nucleotides, the CDR3 is TGTGCCAGCAGCTTAGTCGGGGGCGCGTCGAACTATGGCTACACCTTC.

This clonotype was seen just once. The chain joins TRBV20-1 to TRBJ2-7, with D possibly matching TRBD2 (5 bases). The J call could be wrong; TRBJ2-4 is a better fit for the DNA end. This CDR3 is 11 amino acids long. Germline V gene sequence: CDR1 DFQATT, CDR2 SNEGSKA (reference sequence). Written as DNA, the CDR3 is TGCAGCGCGGGAGCCAAAAACATTCAGTACTTC. As protein: CSAGAKNIQYF.

There are a few counts of this clonotype. V and J are TRBV9 and TRBJ1-4, with TRBD1 identical over 7 bases. CDR3 length equals 16 residues. V lost 0 bases, J lost 6 bases, and 8 bases stayed unmatched. From germline, CDR1 is SGDLS and CDR2 YYNGEE. The CDR3 DNA sequence: TGTGCCAGCAGCGTAGCTACAGGGGAGGGATATGAAAAACTGTTTTTT. This sequence encodes CASSVATGEGYEKLFF.

The J gene is TRBJ2-1, the V gene TRBV4-2, with TRBD1 matching over 8 bases. V lost 2 bases to trimming and J lost 4 bases; unmatched junction nucleotides: 7. Germline V CDR1 and CDR2: LGHNA, YNFKEQ. This CDR3 contains 16 residues. The chain's CDR3 is CASSQTRTGTYNEQFF. CDR3 in DNA: TGTGCCAGCAGCCAAACTCGGACAGGGACTTACAATGAGCAGTTCTTC.

J is TRBJ2-7 and V is TRBV5-1; 7 bases are a match to TRBD2. The CDR3 runs 14 residues. Germline CDR1 SGHRS, CDR2 YFSETQ. The J segment lost 7 bases and the V segment lost 3 bases, leaving 10 bases of the junction unmatched. CDR3 coding DNA: TGCGCCAGCAGCTCCACCGGGGGGACCCATGAGCAGTACTTC. Protein product: CASSSTGGTHEQYF.

This sequence joins TRBV20-1 and TRBJ1-2; weak D call: TRBD1 (6 bases). The ends were cut back, 5 bases at V and 8 bases at J, with 18 bases in the middle. Per the germline V gene, CDR1 is DFQATT and CDR2 is SNEGSKA (reference sequence). The CDR3 sequence is 13 residues long. The CDR3 DNA follows: TGCAGTGCTGACATCCAGGGGTTGCGGGGCTACACCTTC. Residues: CSADIQGLRGYTF.

This sequence joins TRBV27 and TRBJ2-7, with D uncertain. Trimming removed 4 bases at V and 1 base at J, with 14 bases between. There are 15 residues in the CDR3. Per the germline V gene, CDR1 is MNHEY and CDR2 is SMNVEV (reference sequence). The DNA for the CDR3 is TGTGCCAGCAGTTCCACCCGAGACTCATCCTACGAGCAGTACTTC. Protein: CASSSTRDSSYEQYF.

This chain joins TRBV25-1 and TRBJ1-6; maybe TRBD1 (5 bases). The V and J ends lost 5 bases and 6 bases respectively, with 14 bases between them. The CDR3 is made up of 15 amino acids. Germline loops: CDR1 MGHDK, CDR2 SYGVNS. DNA for the CDR3: TGTGCCAGCAGTACACTGACAGTTGGTAATTCACCCCTCCACTTT. It translates to CASSTLTVGNSPLHF. Together with reference TRBV25-1 and TRBJ1-6, the CDR3 gives the full variable domain: EADIYQTPRYLVIGTGKKITLECSQTMGHDKMYWYQQDPGMELHLIHYSYGVNSTEKGDLSSESTVSRIRTEHFPLTLESARPSHTSQYLCASSTLTVGNSPLHFGNGTRLTVT.

The chain employs TRBV7-9 and TRBJ2-1; D might be TRBD2 (6 bases). From germline, CDR1 is SEHNR and CDR2 FQNEAQ (reference sequence). The V gene lost 3 bases and the J gene lost 0 bases, with 12 bases spanning the gap. This CDR3 region has 16 residues. The CDR3 nucleotides are TGTGCCAGCAGCTTCCGGGGGTGGAGCTCCTACAATGAGCAGTTCTTC. It encodes CASSFRGWSSYNEQFF.

This clonotype was seen a few times. J is TRBJ2-5 and V is TRBV10-3; TRBD2 is a possible D gene (5 bases). The CDR3 consists of 13 residues. Germline lookup yields CDR1 ENHRY and CDR2 SYGVKD. V was trimmed by 4 bases and J by 4 bases, leaving 10 bases between them. The CDR3 DNA reads TGTGCCATCAGTGCAGGACTGACAGAGACCCAGTACTTC. It specifies CAISAGLTETQYF.

The J gene is TRBJ2-7, the V gene TRBV7-3, with TRBD2 as a possible D gene (7 bases). The J call may be mistaken, given a closer DNA end match to TRBJ2-5. This CDR3 region has 14 residues. Germline CDR1 is SGHTA and CDR2 is FQGTGA. The CDR3 nucleotides read TGTGCCAGCAGCTTAGCGGGGGCTGAGGTGACCCAGTACTTC. This encodes CASSLAGAEVTQYF.

The chain has TRBV28 and TRBJ2-7; no definite D call. The last part of the DNA fits TRBJ2-5 better; the J call may be wrong. The length of the CDR3 is 14 residues. From germline, CDR1 is MDHEN and CDR2 SYDVKM. As DNA, the CDR3 is TGTGCCAGCAGTTTTATGTTGGGCCGGGAGACCCAGTACTTC. Translation: CASSFMLGRETQYF.

This clonotype was detected only a few times. The chain combines TRBV3-1 with TRBJ2-4, with D uncertain. The V and J ends lost 1 base and 1 base respectively, with 5 bases between them. The V gene's germline CDR1 is LGHDT and CDR2 YNNKEL (reference sequence). The CDR3 totals 14 residues. The CDR3 nucleotides read TGTGCCAGCAGCCAAGTGGGGGCCAAAAACATTCAGTACTTC. This encodes CASSQVGAKNIQYF.